The 9 T cell receptor beta chains given below trace back to one sample, sequenced in a study of T cell responses to AZD1222 COVID-19 vaccine. The assay was immunoSEQ multiplex PCR, and TCRdb's table has in-frame clones only and misses some. This sample has fewer than 150,000 clones, with 88% found just once. Sequenced here: peripheral blood, sampled 28 days after the second AZD1222 dose. All receptors derive from an adult who received the AZD1222 COVID-19 vaccine.

V and J are TRBV4-2 and TRBJ2-7; 8 bases are a match to TRBD2. The V gene's germline CDR1 is LGHNA and CDR2 YNFKEQ. Unmatched junction bases numbered 13, after V lost 8 bases and J lost 1 base. The CDR3 is 16 amino acids. CDR3 sequence (DNA): TGTGCCAGCGCAGTGTTAAGCGGGAGCGGATCCTACGAGCAGTACTTC. Encoded protein: CASAVLSGSGSYEQYF.

This chain links TRBV5-4 with TRBJ2-1, with 9 bases lining up with TRBD1. This CDR3 contains 14 residues. J lost 6 bases, V lost 4 bases, and 5 bases had no gene match. Looked up from germline, CDR1 is SGHNT and CDR2 is YYREEE (reference sequence). The CDR3 spells CASSLDRGFNEQFF. The CDR3 DNA is TGTGCCAGCAGCCTCGACAGGGGGTTCAATGAGCAGTTCTTC.

The chain recombines TRBV10-3 with TRBJ2-3; no clear D. CDR1 is ENHRY, CDR2 SYGVKD, per germline. V dropped 7 bases and J dropped 0 bases, with 14 bases sitting between them. The CDR3 has 15 amino acids. The DNA for the CDR3 is TGTGCCATCAAACCCGGGCCCCGGAGCACAGATACGCAGTATTTT. As protein: CAIKPGPRSTDTQYF.

CDR3 amino acids: CASRDPGQGFGQPQHF. CDR3 in DNA: TGTGCCAGCAGAGATCCGGGACAGGGTTTCGGTCAGCCCCAGCATTTT. The chain couples TRBV2 to TRBJ1-5, with 9 nucleotides matching TRBD1. Germline assignment: CDR1 SNHLY and CDR2 FYNNEI. This CDR3 comprises 16 residues. The V segment lost 6 bases and the J segment 6 bases; nucleotides outside the gene matches: 12.

This clone was observed once. The V gene is TRBV5-1, the J gene TRBJ1-5; D possibly corresponds to TRBD1 (6 bases). Deletions cut 1 base from V and 7 bases from J, with 9 bases between. The CDR3 covers 13 residues. Germline V gene lookup returns CDR1 SGHRS and CDR2 YFSETQ. The CDR3 DNA sequence: TGCGCCAGCAGCTTGTCAGGGGAACAGCCCCAGCATTTT. It specifies CASSLSGEQPQHF.

The chain employs TRBV3-1 (or the pseudogene TRBV3-2) and TRBJ2-5; D is undetermined. From germline, CDR1 is LGHDT and CDR2 YNNKEL (reference sequence). The CDR3 has 11 amino acids. The ends were cut back, 4 bases at V and 3 bases at J, with 3 bases in the middle. Written as DNA, the CDR3 is TGTGCCAGCAGCCTAAAAGAGACCCAGTACTTC. This translates into CASSLKETQYF.

This clone was detected only once. Other DNA sequences in the sample encode the same CDR3. V and J are TRBV5-1 and TRBJ1-5; D is ambiguous. Deletions cut 0 bases from V and 1 base from J, with 2 bases between. Germline lookup yields CDR1 SGHRS and CDR2 YFSETQ. The CDR3 loop spans 13 amino acids. CDR3 protein: CASSLGSNQPQHF. CDR3 DNA: TGCGCCAGCAGCTTGGGCAGCAATCAGCCCCAGCATTTT.

J is TRBJ1-1 and V is TRBV7-3; no definite D call. Deletions cut 5 bases from V and 3 bases from J, with 13 bases between. The CDR3 covers 14 residues. Germline V gene lookup returns CDR1 SGHTA and CDR2 FQGTGA. In DNA form, the CDR3 reads TGTGCCAGCAGCCATAGACCTGGAGACACTGAAGCTTTCTTT. Encoded protein: CASSHRPGDTEAFF.

The gene calls are TRBV5-4 and TRBJ2-6, with 8 positions matching TRBD1. J was trimmed by 1 base and V by 1 base; bases with no gene match: 1. The CDR3 totals 16 residues. In germline, CDR1 is SGHNT, CDR2 YYREEE (reference sequence). Here the CDR3 DNA reads TGTGCCAGCAGCTTGTGGACAGGGTCTGGGGCCAACGTCCTGACTTTC. This gives the protein CASSLWTGSGANVLTF.